A single sample is the source of the 20 T cell receptor beta chains below, sequenced in a study of response to subunit inactivated influenza vaccine. TCRdb used MiXCR to reprocess the RT-PCR reads, holding one entry per CDR3 protein. The repertoire has 530,000 or so distinct CDR3 sequences, about 25% of them found once; the top ten carry 1.5% to 2%. The sequenced sample was CD4+ T cells sorted from PBMCs, obtained less than 6 days after vaccination. All receptors derive from a man aged 45-60 years who received an inactivated influenza vaccine.

This clonotype has only a few counts. The chain uses TRBV5-1 and TRBJ1-1; 9 bases align to TRBD1. This CDR3 comprises 15 residues. V was pared by 4 bases and J by 2 bases, with 6 bases of the junction left unmatched. Germline V gene lookup returns CDR1 SGHRS and CDR2 YFSETQ. CDR3 in DNA: TGCGCCAGCAGCACCCGGACAGGGGATAACACTGAAGCTTTCTTT. Its translation is CASSTRTGDNTEAFF.

The chain joins TRBV20-1 to TRBJ2-3, with D possibly TRBD1 on 6 matching bases. In germline, CDR1 is DFQATT, CDR2 SNEGSKA (reference sequence). Trimming removed 6 bases at V and 2 bases at J, with 15 bases between. The length of the CDR3 is 14 residues. This CDR3 reads CSAIQGTYTDTQYF. The CDR3 DNA reads as TGCAGTGCCATCCAGGGGACCTACACAGATACGCAGTATTTT.

A few counts support this clonotype. The CDR3 is CASRRQGPEQYF. In DNA form, the CDR3 reads TGTGCCAGCAGAAGACAGGGGCCCGAGCAGTACTTC. The V gene is TRBV6-6, the J gene TRBJ2-7, with TRBD1 identical over 8 bases. Germline CDR1 MNHNY, CDR2 SVGAGI (reference sequence). This CDR3 has 12 residues. J gave up 6 bases and V 6 bases, and 4 bases lay outside the gene matches.

The chain combines TRBV10-3 with TRBJ2-5, with 9 bases that match TRBD2. The CDR3 runs to 15 residues. The V segment lost 6 bases and the J segment 5 bases; nucleotides outside the gene matches: 10. Germline V gene lookup returns CDR1 ENHRY and CDR2 SYGVKD. The CDR3 DNA follows: TGTGCCATCAGCCCCGGGGCGGGAGGGACGGAGACCCAGTACTTC. Protein: CAISPGAGGTETQYF.

This clonotype has a handful of counts. The V gene is TRBV10-2, the J gene TRBJ2-7; 7 nucleotides match TRBD2. CDR3 length: 13 residues. Per the germline V gene, CDR1 is WSHSY and CDR2 is SAAADI. Losses at the gene ends were 8 bases for V and 4 bases for J; bases not matched to a gene: 8. The CDR3 protein is CASALAKGYEQYF. CDR3 nucleotide sequence: TGCGCCAGCGCACTAGCGAAGGGTTACGAGCAGTACTTC.

V gene TRBV6-2 or TRBV6-3 combines with J gene TRBJ2-1; 9 bases match TRBD2. Germline lookup yields CDR1 MNHEY and CDR2 SVGEGT. Germline trimming cut 2 bases from V and 0 bases from J; bases unmatched to any gene: 14. This CDR3 is built from 20 residues. The CDR3 loop is CASSYPNAPGLASSYNEQFF. The CDR3 nucleotides read TGTGCCAGCAGTTACCCGAATGCGCCGGGACTAGCCAGCTCCTACAATGAGCAGTTCTTC.

The chain employs TRBV27 and TRBJ1-5; no clear D. CDR1 MNHEY and CDR2 SMNVEV come from the germline V gene (reference sequence). There are 15 residues in the CDR3. The V gene lost 0 bases and the J gene lost 1 base, with 7 bases spanning the gap. The CDR3 loop reads CASSLSDASNQPQHF. CDR3 nucleotides: TGTGCCAGCAGTTTATCTGATGCGAGCAATCAGCCCCAGCATTTT.

The chain carries TRBV19 and TRBJ1-3; D remains unclear. The CDR3 contains 16 residues. Per the germline V gene, CDR1 is LNHDA and CDR2 is SQIVND (reference sequence). Trimming cost V 7 bases and J 0 bases, with 16 bases left between them. This CDR3 reads CASTVFGPGSGNTIYF. CDR3 bases: TGTGCCAGTACCGTTTTTGGGCCGGGCTCTGGAAACACCATATATTTT.

This clonotype showed up just a few times. V gene TRBV20-1 combines with J gene TRBJ2-3; 7 nucleotides match TRBD2. The germline CDR1 and CDR2 sequences are DFQATT and SNEGSKA (reference sequence). The trim removed 3 bases at V and 4 bases at J, leaving 7 bases unmatched. The CDR3 runs to 14 residues. CDR3 DNA sequence: TGCAGTGCTAGTCGCGGGAGATCGTCAGATACGCAGTATTTT. This encodes CSASRGRSSDTQYF.

The J gene is TRBJ2-1, the V gene TRBV7-2; no clear D gene. Germline V gives CDR1 SGHTA, CDR2 FQGNSA. CDR3 size: 13 residues. V was clipped by 5 bases and J by 12 bases, with 17 bases between them. CDR3 bases: TGTGCCAGCAGCCGTGAAGTCAGCTTCCGGCAGTTCTTC. Its protein product is CASSREVSFRQFF.

This clonotype appeared a few times. The chain carries TRBV3-1 and TRBJ2-1, with D possibly being TRBD1 (6 bases). Trimming pared 1 base from V and 4 bases from J, leaving 17 bases between. The CDR3 is 17 amino acids. Germline lookup yields CDR1 LGHDT and CDR2 YNNKEL (reference sequence). CDR3 DNA: TGTGCCAGCAGCCAAGCCAAATCCGGGACACCATACAATGAGCAGTTCTTC. Its protein product is CASSQAKSGTPYNEQFF.

This clonotype was recorded a few times. This chain joins TRBV6-5 and TRBJ2-5, with D possibly being TRBD2 (6 bases). Trimming shortened V by 4 bases and J by 4 bases, and 13 bases separated the two germline ends. The CDR3 contains 14 residues. Per germline, CDR1 MNHEY and CDR2 SVGAGI. CDR3 DNA: TGTGCCAGCAGTTCCTTGACTAGTACAGAGACCCAGTACTTC. Protein sequence: CASSSLTSTETQYF.

This clonotype was picked up a small number of times. V gene TRBV5-5 combines with J gene TRBJ2-7; 7 nucleotides agree with TRBD2. Germline V gene data show CDR1 as SGHKS and CDR2 as YYEKEE (reference sequence). V shed 9 bases, J shed 3 bases, and the junction held 15 bases outside the gene matches. The CDR3 totals 15 residues. In nucleotides, the CDR3 is TGTGCCACGAGCTTGGCGGGGAGGGAAGACTACGAGCAGTACTTC. Protein product: CATSLAGREDYEQYF.

Only a few counts were recorded for this clonotype. V usage is TRBV3-1 and J usage is TRBJ2-7; 8 bases are a match to TRBD1. Germline-derived CDR1 and CDR2 are LGHDT and YNNKEL (reference sequence). Germline trimming cut 4 bases from V and 6 bases from J; bases unmatched to any gene: 8. This CDR3 contains 14 residues. The CDR3 bases are TGTGCCAGCAGCCGGAACAGGGGGATTAGCGAGCAGTACTTC. Translated, it gives CASSRNRGISEQYF.

In this sample, this clonotype turned up a few times. V gene TRBV12-3 or TRBV12-4 combines with J gene TRBJ2-1; no clear D gene. V was cut by 2 bases and J by 8 bases, with 16 bases left in between. The CDR3 consists of 15 residues. The CDR3 DNA is TGTGCCAGCAGTTTATCAGGCTCCCGGCGTGATGAGCAGTTCTTC. It encodes CASSLSGSRRDEQFF.

The J gene is TRBJ1-2, the V gene TRBV5-1; TRBD1 aligns across 11 bases. V dropped 4 bases and J dropped 7; count of bases not matched to a gene: 6. The CDR3 has 14 amino acids. Germline CDR1 is SGHRS and CDR2 is YFSETQ. The CDR3 loop is CASSAGQGVVGYTF. The CDR3 nucleotides read TGCGCCAGCAGCGCGGGACAGGGGGTGGTTGGCTACACCTTC.

CDR3 loop: CSVEKGQGGYTGELFF. The DNA of the CDR3 is TGCAGCGTAGAAAAGGGACAGGGAGGGTACACCGGGGAGCTGTTTTTT. The chain joins TRBV29-1 to TRBJ2-2; 9 nucleotides align to TRBD1. With 6 bases clipped from V and 3 bases from J, the junction kept 11 bases outside the gene matches. This CDR3 contains 16 residues. Germline CDR1 SQVTM, CDR2 ANQGSEA.

The CDR3 sequence is CASSRQWDGINTEAFF. CDR3 in DNA: TGCGCCAGCAGCAGACAGTGGGATGGGATTAACACTGAAGCTTTCTTT. This chain joins TRBV5-1 and TRBJ1-1; D perhaps matches TRBD1 (5 bases). The CDR3 is 16 amino acids. Trimming shortened V by 4 bases and J by 2 bases, and 18 bases separated the two germline ends. Looked up from germline, CDR1 is SGHRS and CDR2 is YFSETQ.

V gene TRBV5-6 combines with J gene TRBJ2-2; D is unresolved. The CDR3 sequence is 13 residues long. Germline CDR1 is SGHDT and CDR2 is YYEEEE. Trimming took off 1 base at V and 6 bases at J, with 7 bases between the two ends. CDR3 DNA: TGTGCCAGCAGCTTGCGTATCGCCGGGGAGCTGTTTTTT. Amino acids: CASSLRIAGELFF.

This clonotype has more than one count but fewer than ten. The chain links TRBV18 to TRBJ2-1; D remains ambiguous. CDR1 and CDR2 from the germline V gene are KGHSH and LQKENI. The CDR3 consists of 15 residues. V lost 5 bases and J 6 bases, leaving 17 bases between the germline ends. The CDR3 coding sequence is TGTGCCAGCTCAGCCCCCAGCTGGGAACGCAATGAGCAGTTCTTC. Translating gives CASSAPSWERNEQFF.